Sequencing of this TCR beta chain was carried out in a study of cytomegalovirus exposure and HLA in healthy donors (dated by TCRdb to about 2017). A note on the overall study: An earlier analysis of about 560 of the donors reported approximately 300 Gb of sequence data and around 120 million unique TCR beta sequences obtained from some 170 million T cells. Roughly 300 gigabases of sequencing data and 70 million to 95 million unique TCR sequences made up an early release that covered around 640 HLA-typed donors. Of the roughly 400 genotyped donors, roughly 80% were placed in the genetic ancestry cluster associated with self-reported Caucasian donors. The study aimed to test whether signatures of past pathogen exposure could be identified by cataloging public T cell receptors. Using immunosequencing, the study profiled T cell repertoires from 500 to 800 subjects and related those repertoires to cytomegalovirus serostatus. A separate validation cohort of over a hundred different subjects was used in addition to the 666-subject first cohort. High-throughput TCR immunosequencing, statistical association of individual TCRs with disease status, and machine learning were combined to predict cytomegalovirus infection status. A later analysis re-analyzed previously published TCR beta repertoires from roughly 600 donors and added high-resolution HLA genotyping to study TCR occurrence patterns. Rather than drawing on any new phenotypic data, the later analysis identified candidate immune exposures from TCR beta sequences and the way those sequences occurred across donors. An earlier analysis of approximately 630 of the donors applied high-throughput TCR beta sequencing to assess whether each TCR beta V gene segment acted as functional or pseudogenic. Donor age, sex, ethnicity and CMV serostatus were compiled alongside the repertoire data. Genome-wide SNP genotypes for about 65% of the roughly 670 donors were used in a later genetic analysis, which treated that subset as a discovery cohort. All discovery cohort repertoires had been generated on a single sequencing platform. HLA typing included class I and class II loci at four-digit resolution. Typing coverage varied by locus: roughly 629-640 donors for A, B, C, DRB1 and DQB1; roughly 520 for DQA1; 600 to 610 for DPA1; some 470 for DPB1. Four to six DR-DQ haplotypes were handled as single units for association and clustering, since linkage in the cohort was strong. Across some 400 genotyped donors of the cohort, an average of roughly 250,000 unique TCR beta nucleotide sequences per donor were sequenced, and around 19% of those sequences were non-productive. The paper as a whole reports these results and caveats: A cluster of highly shared sequence variants was judged likely to be a technical artifact of the sequencing pipeline. Because the 87-base-pair reads could not distinguish some IMGT-functional V segments, including TRBV6-2 and TRBV6-3, those segments were excluded. Because HLA typing was missing for some donors at each locus, association tests included only the typed subset. Cytomegalovirus status was reported to be diagnosed by the classifier with high specificity and sensitivity in both the original and validation cohorts. The earlier analysis of around 600 of the donors excluded some 15 rarely observed V segments, including chromosome 9 orphons, because counts were too low. In a later analysis, HLA-associated TCR beta chains showed more clonal expansion and lower generation probabilities than non-associated chains that were equally common. Sequencing depth was assumed to be roughly uniform across donors in the presence/absence analyses, though that assumption may not hold. In a later genetic analysis, a missense DCLRE1C variant was associated with V-gene and J-gene trimming of TCR beta chains, and the association was replicated in an independent cohort. Compared with the approximately 670-donor mean, donors in an Asian-associated ancestry cluster had fewer N-insertions in productive TCRs, according to a later genetic analysis. A total of fewer than 200 TCR beta chains were listed by the study as associated with cytomegalovirus. Immune exposure information for the cohort was limited to CMV serostatus. In this cohort, only TCR beta chains were sequenced, and detectable features were limited by the absence of alpha or paired-chain data. In a later analysis, the rate of TCR association differed among HLA loci, with DRB1 alleles having the most associated TCRs and HLA-C alleles having the fewest. Broadly in line with IMGT annotations, most TCR beta V segments showed up in productive rearrangements about 90% or about 30% of the time in an earlier analysis of several hundred of the donors. A later analysis reported that several top co-occurrence clusters appeared linked to parvovirus B19, influenza, CMV and Epstein-Barr virus. According to the authors, the approach could potentially be generalized to other disease states and immunological phenotypes. Most TCR sequences were observed very rarely across donors, whereas some public TCRs were present in many individuals. Assigning TCR associations to individual alleles was difficult when HLA alleles, especially DR and DQ, strongly co-occurred. A further reported finding was that TCR beta sequences accurately predicted the HLA-A and HLA-B alleles for most subjects in the first cohort. Most CMV-associated TCR beta chains appeared to be HLA-restricted in a later analysis, and the HLA associations seemed to be driven largely by CMV exposure. At a false discovery rate of 0.05, a later analysis linked 15,000 to 20,000 TCR beta sequences to specific HLA alleles. Linkage disequilibrium might explain the correlated functional status among segregating V segments, but an unknown experimental factor could not be ruled out. In vitro tests confirmed that three of the cytomegalovirus-associated TCR beta chains recognize cytomegalovirus antigens.

Libraries were prepared through the immunoSEQ multiplex PCR assay. For the multiplex PCR, a mixture combining 60 forward primers for TCR Vbeta segments and 13 reverse primers for TCR Jbeta segments was used. The CDR3 region of rearranged TCR beta genes was amplified from genomic DNA with a multiplex PCR assay. The Illumina HiSeq System was used to sequence the amplified TCR beta libraries as 87-base-pair reads. The study's processing was this. A later analysis counted tens of millions of unique TCR beta chains across the 550 to 700 repertoires, and 9.5 million to 11 million of these chains were shared by at least two donors. Raw reads were error-corrected and collapsed into unique sequences with a nearest-neighbor algorithm that merged closely related sequences to remove PCR and sequencing errors. V, D and J gene segments were assigned by aligning CDR3 sequences to IMGT reference sequences. For a sequence to be retained, a match of at least six nucleotides was required to both a V gene segment and a J gene segment. Rearrangements were classified as productive when the CDR3 lacked stop codons and remained in frame with V and J, and all other rearrangements were classified as non-productive. Following IMGT convention, CDR3 was defined as the stretch from the second conserved V-encoded cysteine to the conserved J-encoded phenylalanine. Sequences without an unambiguous match to a single V gene segment were excluded from the earlier analysis of 500 to 700 of the donors. An earlier analysis of 587 of the donors called V segments functional above 56.7% productive rearrangements and segregating when the between-donor standard deviation exceeded 5%. A statistical classification framework was developed to diagnose cytomegalovirus status using the catalog of TCR beta chain sequences. In a later analysis, V and J genes were assigned by comparing TCR nucleotide sequences against IMGT/GENE-DB human TR gene sequences. The TCRdist pipeline was used in a later analysis to assign CDR3 sequences and most-parsimonious VDJ recombination scenarios. In a later analysis, every TCR beta chain was defined by the combination of its CDR3 amino acid sequence and its V-gene family, and reads without a unique V-gene family were dropped. A later analysis removed several hundred highly shared, low-generation-probability nucleotide sequences to deal with suspected cross-contamination and a sequencing artifact. In a later analysis, a clonal expansion index for each public chain was calculated from normalized within-repertoire ranks of inferred template counts. A later analysis computed generation probabilities with a VDJ recombination model fitted to out-of-frame rearrangements, and checked the results against IGoR. A later analysis scored TCR-TCR, TCR-HLA and TCR-CMV co-occurrence with hypergeometric tests, applying a repertoire-size bias correction to TCR pairs. In a later analysis, false discovery rates were estimated by permuting HLA or CMV assignments 20 times. In a later analysis, co-occurring TCRs were grouped using DBSCAN, and TCRdist sequence similarity was added for clustering within HLA-allele-positive subsets. Repertoires with fewer than 30,000 or more than 120,000 public chains were left out of co-occurrence clustering, as were about 5 repertoires with anomalous nucleotide sharing. TCRdb mirrors the immuneACCESS table, restricted to in-frame sequences. Some clones are absent from its copies; in checked studies, under half trace to an unresolved V gene, and the reason for the others is unknown. The V and J calls and clone size are taken from that table; D and trimming were inferred from the DNA. The table for this sample lists approximately 100,000 clones; nearly 80% of them were counted only once. Jointly, the top ten make up roughly 5% of the sample.

This clone is a singleton in its sample. Its antigen is currently not known. Per-nucleotide qualities are absent, and no much larger clonotype sits a single base away. In total, over 600 healthy bone marrow donors made up the cohort. At the time of sampling, all cohort members were nominally healthy, though unrecorded immune exposures were likely present. The donor was CMV seropositive and was included in the group of about 290 seropositive cohort members. Every donor gave a peripheral blood sample, and the peripheral blood mononuclear cells from that sample were used for TCR beta sequencing. Genomic DNA extraction from the blood cell samples was performed with the Qiagen DNeasy Blood Extraction Kit. In the germline V gene, CDR1 corresponds to SGHRS and CDR2 to YFSETQ. Trimming accounts for 7 bases at V and 2 bases at J, while the number of junction bases matched to no gene is 8. The CDR3 contains 16 residues, cysteine and phenylalanine counted. Only the CDR3 DNA is retained, 48 bases long and in frame from the first base.

This TCR derives from a man aged 55 to 69 in good health and CMV-seropositive. Here the chain combines TRBV5-1 and TRBJ2-3; the central 12 bases match TRBD2. What was sequenced was PBMCs. Read as DNA, the sequence is TGCGCCAGCGTTCGACTAGCGGGGGCTACCACAGATACGCAGTATTTT. This sequence encodes CASVRLAGATTDTQYF.